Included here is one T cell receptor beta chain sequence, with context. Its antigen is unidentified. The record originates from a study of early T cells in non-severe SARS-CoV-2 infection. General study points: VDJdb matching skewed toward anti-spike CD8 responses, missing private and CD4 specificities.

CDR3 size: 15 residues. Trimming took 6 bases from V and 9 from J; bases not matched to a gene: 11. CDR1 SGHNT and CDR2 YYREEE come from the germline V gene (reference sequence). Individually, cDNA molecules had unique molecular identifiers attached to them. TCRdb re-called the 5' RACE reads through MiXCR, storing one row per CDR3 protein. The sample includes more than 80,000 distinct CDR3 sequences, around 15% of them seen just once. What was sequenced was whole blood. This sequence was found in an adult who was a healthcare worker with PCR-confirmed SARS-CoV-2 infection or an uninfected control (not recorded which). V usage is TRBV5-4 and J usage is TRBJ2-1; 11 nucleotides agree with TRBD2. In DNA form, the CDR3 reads TGTGCCAGCAACAATGAACTAGCGGGAGAAATTGAGCAGTTCTTC. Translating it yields CASNNELAGEIEQFF.